The TCR beta chain described here comes from a study of blood T cell repertoires in COVID-19. V lost 5 bases, J lost 2 bases, and 6 bases stayed unmatched. Per the germline V gene, CDR1 is KGHSH and CDR2 is LQKENI. The CDR3 totals 16 residues. Repertoires were generated with immunoSEQ multiplex PCR, while TCRdb's copy carries only in-frame clones and drops some. The sample yields 100,000 to 150,000 clones, about four fifths seen once. This clone was seen only once. The TCR comes from a man aged 25 to 40 with COVID-19, enrolled during active disease. The rearrangement joins TRBV18 to TRBJ2-6; TRBD1 agrees at 7 bases. The sequencing input was peripheral blood. The CDR3 nucleotides read TGTGCCAGCTCAGTTCCAGACAGGGCTGGGGCCAACGTCCTGACTTTC. This translates into CASSVPDRAGANVLTF.